This entry lists 21 T cell receptor beta chains sequenced from one sample in a study of CD8+ T cells in alopecia areata. Extracted from the samples, RNA was reverse transcribed into cDNA to serve as the sequencing template. Clones were sequenced by immunoSEQ multiplex PCR, and TCRdb holds only the in-frame ones, with some missing. The repertoire has some 170,000 clones, about 66% of them found once; the top ten carry about an eighth. The material was CD8+ T cells sorted from blood, obtained at week 0. Receptors originate from a human donor with alopecia areata.

The gene calls are TRBV30 and TRBJ2-1, with D possibly being TRBD2 (5 bases). V was shortened by 5 bases and J by 6 bases, with 11 bases between the two germline ends. Germline V gene data show CDR1 as GTSNPN and CDR2 as SVGIG (reference sequence). This CDR3 has 12 amino acids. The CDR3 sequence: CAWRGSGNEQFF. CDR3 bases: TGTGCCTGGCGGGGTTCGGGCAATGAGCAGTTCTTC.

This clone has a handful of counts. The chain recombines TRBV7-8 with TRBJ2-3, with D uncertain. Germline CDR1 reads SGHVS; CDR2 reads FQNEAQ. This CDR3 is 14 amino acids long. Trimming took off 3 bases at V and 6 bases at J, with 13 bases between the two ends. CDR3 loop: CASSFWVSSDTQYF. The DNA for the CDR3 is TGTGCCAGCAGCTTCTGGGTCTCATCGGATACGCAGTATTTT. Drawing the rest from reference TRBV7-8 and TRBJ2-3, the complete variable domain is GAGVSQSPRYKVAKRGQDVALRCDPISGHVSLFWYQQALGQGPEFLTYFQNEAQLDKSGLPSDRFFAERPEGSVSTLKIQRTQQEDSAVYLCASSFWVSSDTQYFGPGTRLTVL.

The chain employs TRBV29-1 and TRBJ2-7; 7 nucleotides align to TRBD1. The CDR3 loop spans 13 amino acids. Trimming cost V 4 bases and J 2 bases; bases outside gene matches: 5. Germline V gene lookup returns CDR1 SQVTM and CDR2 ANQGSEA. CDR3 in DNA: TGCAGCGTTGCCGGGACAGCCACCTACGAGCAGTACTTC. Its translation is CSVAGTATYEQYF.

The chain has TRBV7-9 and TRBJ2-3; 8 bases map to TRBD2. The length of the CDR3 is 16 residues. Germline V gene lookup returns CDR1 SEHNR and CDR2 FQNEAQ (reference sequence). The J segment lost 0 bases and the V segment lost 5 bases, leaving 7 bases of the junction unmatched. The chain's CDR3 is CASSLRRGASTDTQYF. For the CDR3, the DNA is TGTGCCAGCAGCCTACGGCGGGGGGCGAGCACAGATACGCAGTATTTT.

The genes are TRBV9 and TRBJ1-5; D is unclear. The CDR3 is made up of 13 amino acids. The germline CDR1 and CDR2 sequences are SGDLS and YYNGEE. V shed 1 base and J shed 9 bases, with 11 bases lying between them. CDR3 sequence reads: CASSVNSLGPQHF. CDR3 bases: TGTGCCAGCAGCGTAAACTCCCTTGGGCCCCAGCATTTT.

The chain has TRBV5-1 and TRBJ2-7; 9 bases fit TRBD2. There are 15 residues in the CDR3. V dropped 0 bases and J dropped 7; count of bases not matched to a gene: 8. The germline CDR1 and CDR2 sequences are SGHRS and YFSETQ. The CDR3 DNA reads TGCGCCAGCAGCTTGGACCTAGCGGGGAGTAGGGAGCAGTACTTC. Translated, it gives CASSLDLAGSREQYF.

V usage is TRBV5-6 and J usage is TRBJ1-1; 7 positions match TRBD1. The germline V gene encodes CDR1 SGHDT and CDR2 YYEEEE. This CDR3 has 12 amino acids. V shed 2 bases, J shed 6 bases, and the junction held 1 base outside the gene matches. CDR3 coding DNA: TGTGCCAGCAGCTTCGGACAGGCTGAAGCTTTCTTT. This codes for CASSFGQAEAFF. The full variable domain, its missing parts supplied by reference TRBV5-6 and TRBJ1-1, is DAGVTQSPTHLIKTRGQQVTLRCSPKSGHDTVSWYQQALGQGPQFIFQYYEEEERQRGNFPDRFSGHQFPNYSSELNVNALLLGDSALYLCASSFGQAEAFFGQGTRLTVV.

The rearrangement links TRBV7-9 to TRBJ2-1; TRBD1 aligns across 8 bases. Germline assignment: CDR1 SEHNR and CDR2 FQNEAQ (reference sequence). Germline trimming cut 3 bases from V and 7 bases from J; bases unmatched to any gene: 8. This CDR3 has 15 residues. The CDR3 loop is CASSFAQGVKNEQFF. DNA of the CDR3: TGTGCCAGCAGCTTCGCACAGGGGGTCAAAAATGAGCAGTTCTTC.

V and J are TRBV5-1 and TRBJ1-2; no clear D. CDR3 length equals 12 residues. Trimming cost V 2 bases and J 4 bases, with 6 bases left between them. The germline V gene encodes CDR1 SGHRS and CDR2 YFSETQ. CDR3 sequence reads: CASSFSSYGYTF. The DNA of the CDR3 is TGCGCCAGCAGCTTTAGTAGCTATGGCTACACCTTC. Full variable domain (rest looked up from reference TRBV5-1 and TRBJ1-2): KAGVTQTPRYLIKTRGQQVTLSCSPISGHRSVSWYQQTPGQGLQFLFEYFSETQRNKGNFPGRFSGRQFSNSRSEMNVSTLELGDSALYLCASSFSSYGYTFGSGTRLTVV.

V usage is TRBV15 and J usage is TRBJ2-1; 7 bases map to TRBD1. Germline V lookup: CDR1 LNHNV, CDR2 YYDKDF (reference sequence). The CDR3 has 13 residues. The ends lost 5 bases at V and 8 bases at J; junction bases unmatched: 6. This CDR3 reads CATSPTGLDEQFF. DNA of the CDR3: TGTGCCACCAGCCCGACAGGGTTGGATGAGCAGTTCTTC.

This clone was seen only a few times. V gene TRBV15 combines with J gene TRBJ1-1, with D perhaps matching TRBD1 (6 bases). Germline-derived CDR1 and CDR2 are LNHNV and YYDKDF (reference sequence). The V gene lost 6 bases and the J gene lost 4 bases, with 15 bases spanning the gap. CDR3 size: 14 residues. CDR3 nucleotides: TGTGCCACCAGGCCTTTAGGGGGGGGCACTGAAGCTTTCTTT. Translated, it gives CATRPLGGGTEAFF.

The V call is TRBV14, the J call TRBJ1-2, with 10 positions matching TRBD1. Germline assignment: CDR1 SGHDN and CDR2 FVKESK. This CDR3 is built from 17 residues. Trimming took 4 bases from V and 3 from J; bases not matched to a gene: 11. CDR3 nucleotide sequence: TGTGCCAGCAGCCGCCCCCGGTGGGACAGGGGCGACTATGGCTACACCTTC. This codes for CASSRPRWDRGDYGYTF.

This clone has a single count. V and J are TRBV6-5 and TRBJ1-2; D might be TRBD1 (6 bases). Germline-derived CDR1 and CDR2 are MNHEY and SVGAGI. V gave up 2 bases and J gave up 4 bases, with 8 bases separating them. This CDR3 comprises 13 residues. This chain's CDR3 is CASSYGGAYGYTF. CDR3 bases: TGTGCCAGCAGTTACGGGGGCGCCTATGGCTACACCTTC.

The chain carries TRBV2 and TRBJ1-1; 8 positions match TRBD1. Germline values: CDR1 SNHLY, CDR2 FYNNEI. After removal of 4 bases from V and 5 bases from J, the junction contained 9 bases not matched to a gene. This CDR3 comprises 15 residues. The CDR3 spells CASSVLDRGNTEAFF. Here the CDR3 DNA reads TGTGCCAGCAGTGTTCTTGACAGGGGAAATACTGAAGCTTTCTTT.

This chain uses TRBV29-1 with TRBJ2-3, with D maybe TRBD2 (5 bases). Trimming stripped 7 bases from V and 1 base from J, with 12 bases between. CDR1 is SQVTM, CDR2 ANQGSEA, per germline. CDR3 length equals 13 residues. This chain's CDR3 is CSGVAGGTDTQYF. CDR3 sequence (DNA): TGCAGCGGAGTCGCCGGGGGCACAGATACGCAGTATTTT.

The CDR3 is CSVDDRESSGANVLTF. For the CDR3, the DNA is TGCAGCGTTGACGACAGGGAGAGCTCTGGGGCCAACGTCCTGACTTTC. This chain links TRBV29-1 with TRBJ2-6; TRBD1 agrees at 7 bases. The CDR3 contains 16 residues. V lost 3 bases, J lost 0 bases, and 5 bases stayed unmatched. Germline V CDR1 and CDR2: SQVTM, ANQGSEA. Full variable domain (outside the CDR3, taken from reference TRBV29-1 and TRBJ2-6): SAVISQKPSRDICQRGTSLTIQCQVDSQVTMMFWYRQQPGQSLTLIATANQGSEATYESGFVIDKFPISRPNLTFSTLTVSNMSPEDSSIYLCSVDDRESSGANVLTFGAGSRLTVL.

The chain carries TRBV5-6 and TRBJ1-2, with no clear D. There are 15 residues in the CDR3. Deletions cut 4 bases from V and 3 bases from J, with 16 bases between. The V gene's germline CDR1 is SGHDT and CDR2 YYEEEE. The CDR3: CASSPSDEPYYGYTF. CDR3 DNA sequence: TGTGCCAGCAGCCCCTCCGACGAGCCCTACTATGGCTACACCTTC.

CDR3 DNA sequence: TGTGCCAGCAGTGTAGAGGGGGCTGGCAATCAGCCCCAGCATTTT. Encoded protein: CASSVEGAGNQPQHF. J is TRBJ1-5 and V is TRBV6-1, with 7 bases lining up with TRBD1. This CDR3 has 15 amino acids. The ends lost 4 bases at V and 2 bases at J; junction bases unmatched: 5. CDR1 is MNHNS and CDR2 is SASEGT in the germline V gene.

The gene calls are TRBV4-1 and TRBJ1-5, with 7 bases aligning to TRBD1. The CDR3 extends over 16 amino acids. Germline lookup yields CDR1 MGHRA and CDR2 YSYEKL. V shed 4 bases, J shed 4 bases, and the junction held 10 bases outside the gene matches. The CDR3 nucleotides read TGCGCCAGCAGCCCCGACCGGGACAGACCAAATCAGCCCCAGCATTTT. Translated, it gives CASSPDRDRPNQPQHF.

The chain carries TRBV13 and TRBJ2-5; 8 bases agree with TRBD1. Germline CDR1 is PRHDT and CDR2 is FYEKMQ (reference sequence). J gave up 1 base and V 5 bases, and 9 bases lay outside the gene matches. The CDR3 runs to 16 residues. The chain's CDR3 is CASSANPGQVQETQYF. The CDR3 bases are TGTGCCAGCAGCGCCAACCCGGGACAGGTCCAAGAGACCCAGTACTTC. The whole variable domain, filled in from reference TRBV13 and TRBJ2-5, reads AAGVIQSPRHLIKEKRETATLKCYPIPRHDTVYWYQQGPGQDPQFLISFYEKMQSDKGSIPDRFSAQQFSDYHSELNMSSLELGDSALYFCASSANPGQVQETQYFGPGTRLLVL.

This clone was detected only a few times. The chain uses TRBV29-1 and TRBJ2-1, with D maybe TRBD1 (6 bases). From germline, CDR1 is SQVTM and CDR2 ANQGSEA. The CDR3 consists of 12 residues. V was cut by 6 bases and J by 7 bases, with 13 bases left in between. CDR3 DNA sequence: TGCAGCGTGGTCTGGGGGCGGAATGAGCAGTTCTTC. Protein: CSVVWGRNEQFF.